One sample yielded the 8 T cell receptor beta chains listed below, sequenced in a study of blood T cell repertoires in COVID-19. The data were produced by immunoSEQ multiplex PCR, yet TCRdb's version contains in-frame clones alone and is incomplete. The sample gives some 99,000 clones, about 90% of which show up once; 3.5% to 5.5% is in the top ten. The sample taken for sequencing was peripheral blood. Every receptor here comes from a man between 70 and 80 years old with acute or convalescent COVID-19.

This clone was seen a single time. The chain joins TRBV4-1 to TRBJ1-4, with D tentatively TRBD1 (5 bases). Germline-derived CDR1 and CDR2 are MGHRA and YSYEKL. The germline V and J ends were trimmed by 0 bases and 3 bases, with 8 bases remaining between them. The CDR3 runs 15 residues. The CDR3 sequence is CASSQDGGANEKLFF. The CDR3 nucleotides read TGCGCCAGCAGCCAAGATGGGGGGGCTAATGAAAAACTGTTTTTT.

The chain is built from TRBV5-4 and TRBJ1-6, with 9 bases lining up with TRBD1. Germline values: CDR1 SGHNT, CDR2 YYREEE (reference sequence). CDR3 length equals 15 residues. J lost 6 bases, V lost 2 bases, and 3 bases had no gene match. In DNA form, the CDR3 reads TGTGCCAGCAGCTTCGGGACAGGGCGTAATTCACCCCTCCACTTT. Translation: CASSFGTGRNSPLHF.

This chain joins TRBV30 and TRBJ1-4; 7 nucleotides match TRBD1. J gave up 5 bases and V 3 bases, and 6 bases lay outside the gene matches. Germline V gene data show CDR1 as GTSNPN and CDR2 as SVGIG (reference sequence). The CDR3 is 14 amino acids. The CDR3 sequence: CAWRGAGGNEKLFF. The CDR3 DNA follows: TGTGCCTGGAGGGGGGCAGGGGGAAATGAAAAACTGTTTTTT.

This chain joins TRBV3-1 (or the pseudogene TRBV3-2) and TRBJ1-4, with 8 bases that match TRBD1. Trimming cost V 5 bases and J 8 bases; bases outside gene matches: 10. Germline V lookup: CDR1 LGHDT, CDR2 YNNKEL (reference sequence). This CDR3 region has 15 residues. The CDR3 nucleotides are TGTGCCAGCAGCTACACAGGGGGGACTCTGGAAAAACTGTTTTTT. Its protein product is CASSYTGGTLEKLFF.

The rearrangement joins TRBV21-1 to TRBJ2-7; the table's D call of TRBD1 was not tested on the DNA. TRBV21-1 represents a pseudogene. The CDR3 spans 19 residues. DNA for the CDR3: TGTGCCAGCAGCAAACGACCCGTACGAGGACAGGGGGCGTTGAACGAGCAGTACGTC. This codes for CASSKRPVRGQGALNEQYV.

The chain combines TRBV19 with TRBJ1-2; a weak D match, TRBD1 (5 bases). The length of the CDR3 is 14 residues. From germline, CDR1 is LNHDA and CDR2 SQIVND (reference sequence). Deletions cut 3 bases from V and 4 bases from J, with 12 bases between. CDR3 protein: CASSIKAGIYGYTF. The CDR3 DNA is TGTGCCAGTAGTATTAAAGCAGGGATCTATGGCTACACCTTC.

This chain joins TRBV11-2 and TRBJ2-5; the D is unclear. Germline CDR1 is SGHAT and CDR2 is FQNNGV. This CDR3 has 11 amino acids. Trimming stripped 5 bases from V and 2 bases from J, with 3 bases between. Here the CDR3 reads CASSPQETQYF. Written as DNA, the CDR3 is TGTGCCAGCAGCCCGCAAGAGACCCAGTACTTC.

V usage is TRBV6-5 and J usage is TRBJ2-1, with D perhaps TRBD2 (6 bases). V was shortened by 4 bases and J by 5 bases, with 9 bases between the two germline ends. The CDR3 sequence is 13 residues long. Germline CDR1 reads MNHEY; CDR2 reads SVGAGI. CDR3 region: CASSFLANNEQFF. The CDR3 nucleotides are TGTGCCAGCAGTTTTCTAGCGAACAATGAGCAGTTCTTC.